The clone carrying this T cell receptor beta chain was counted a single time. Its target is unknown. The germline CDR1 and CDR2 sequences are DFQATT and SNEGSKA (reference sequence). V gave up 3 bases and J gave up 6 bases, with 9 bases separating them. There are 11 residues in the CDR3. The sample is drawn from a study of cytomegalovirus exposure and HLA in healthy donors. Points from the study as a whole: V- and J-gene trimming in TCR beta was tied to a missense DCLRE1C variant by an analysis performed later. V segments that were indistinguishable, TRBV6-2 and TRBV6-3 among them, were omitted from analysis. In a later analysis, most CMV-associated TCR beta chains appeared HLA-restricted.

The PCR employed 60 Vbeta primers together with 13 Jbeta primers. TCRdb keeps only in-frame clones here, not all; method: immunoSEQ multiplex PCR. The data show 150,000 to 180,000 clones, over 65% seen once. V is TRBV20-1 and J is TRBJ2-7; TRBD1 is a possible D gene (7 bases). The sequence was collected from a young man in good health and CMV-seronegative. The specimen sequenced was PBMCs. The CDR3 DNA is TGCAGTGCTAGTCAGGGGGGCGAGCAGTACTTC. Protein sequence: CSASQGGEQYF.